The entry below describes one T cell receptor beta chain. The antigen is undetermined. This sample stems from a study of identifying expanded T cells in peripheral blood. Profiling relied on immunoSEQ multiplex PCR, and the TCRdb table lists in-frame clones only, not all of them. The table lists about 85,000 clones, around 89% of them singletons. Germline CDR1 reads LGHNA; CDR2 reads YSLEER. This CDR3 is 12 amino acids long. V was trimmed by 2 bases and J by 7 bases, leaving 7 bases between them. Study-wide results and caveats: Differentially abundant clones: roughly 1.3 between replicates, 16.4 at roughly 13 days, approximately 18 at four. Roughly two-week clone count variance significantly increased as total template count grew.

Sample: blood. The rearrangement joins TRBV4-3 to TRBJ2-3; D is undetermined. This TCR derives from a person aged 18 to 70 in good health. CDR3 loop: CASSQTPNTQYF. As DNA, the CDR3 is TGCGCCAGCAGCCAAACCCCGAATACGCAGTATTTT.